The clone carrying this T cell receptor beta chain has more than one count but fewer than ten. Survey-level resolution applied to immunoSEQ assay v3.0. Produced via immunoSEQ multiplex PCR; TCRdb's table is partial and in-frame only. The table records 15,000 to 20,000 clones, roughly 79% of them present only once. In germline, CDR1 is SGHAT, CDR2 FQNNGV. This CDR3 comprises 13 residues. The V gene lost 5 bases and the J gene lost 3 bases, with 7 bases spanning the gap. This specimen comes from a study of long-term antiretroviral therapy in people with HIV. The V gene is TRBV11-2, the J gene TRBJ2-2; D is undetermined. The source material was unsorted PBMCs, sampled 2.3 years after starting antiretroviral therapy. The receptor was isolated from a woman in her thirties or forties with HIV. The CDR3 is CASSGQYTGELFF. The CDR3 bases are TGTGCCAGCAGCGGTCAGTACACCGGGGAGCTGTTTTTT.